The clone carrying this T cell receptor beta chain occurred a few times. The sample is drawn from a study of blood T cell repertoires in COVID-19. Study at large: The United States, Italy and Spain were the sources of the acute and convalescent COVID-19 samples. PBMCs, B-cell-depleted T cells, or T cells were the source of the cDNA or gDNA that made up the material.

Patients of the Seattle cohort, enrolled during active infection, were followed longitudinally. In the original analysis: Estimation of nucleated cell counts was performed using reference gene primer amplification. Sequencing used immunoSEQ multiplex PCR; TCRdb keeps in-frame clones, though not all of them. The V and J calls and clone size come from that table; D and trimming were worked out from the DNA. The table shows 250,000 or so clones, with around nine tenths occurring only once. The CDR3 consists of 13 residues. CDR1 is GTSNPN and CDR2 is SVGIG in the germline V gene (reference sequence). Trimming left V 8 bases short and J 3 bases short, with 17 bases between.

The source of this sequence is a woman in her fifties or sixties with COVID-19, enrolled during active disease. The chain joins TRBV30 to TRBJ2-7, with unresolved D. Sequenced: peripheral blood. CDR3 DNA: TGTGCCGGTGGTTTGTCAGCGAACTACGAGCAGTACTTC. Translating gives CAGGLSANYEQYF.